These 24 T cell receptor beta chains originate from one sample sequenced in a study of CD8+CD57+ T cells in acquired aplastic anemia. The study profiled TCR beta VDJ and CDR3 using genomic DNA as template. TCRdb called the reads again in MiXCR, with one record for every CDR3 protein. Here the sample spans approximately 170,000 distinct CDR3 sequences, 54% being singletons. Input material: sorted CD4+, CD8+, or CD8+CD57+ T cells (not recorded which) from PBMCs. The receptors come from a human donor in good health, serving as a control.

Concerning this clonotype itself: An end of the junction differs from the germline gene, which may be a read error. The chain employs TRBV24-1 and TRBJ1-1, with unresolved D. Germline V lookup: CDR1 KGHDR, CDR2 SFDVKD. The CDR3 is made up of 12 amino acids. The CDR3 coding sequence is TGTGCCAGCAGTTTTTTGGGGACTGAAGCTTTCTTT. This gives the protein CASSFLGTEAFF.

The chain carries TRBV2 and TRBJ1-2, with D hard to call. The V and J ends lost 11 bases and 8 bases respectively, with 15 bases between them. This CDR3 is built from 11 residues. Germline V CDR1 and CDR2: SNHLY, FYNNEI. The chain's CDR3 is CASSGEEGYTF. The DNA of the CDR3 is TGTGCCTCCAGCGGGGAGGAGGGCTACACCTTC. Full variable domain (missing parts from reference TRBV2 and TRBJ1-2): EPEVTQTPSHQVTQMGQEVILRCVPISNHLYFYWYRQILGQKVEFLVSFYNNEISEKSEIFDDQFSVERPDGSNFTLKIRSTKLEDSAMYFCASSGEEGYTFGSGTRLTVV.

In its sample, this clonotype was seen many times. J is TRBJ1-2 and V is TRBV4-1, with D hard to call. Per the germline V gene, CDR1 is MGHRA and CDR2 is YSYEKL. V was cut by 4 bases and J by 2 bases, with 11 bases left in between. The CDR3 totals 14 residues. CDR3 nucleotides: TGCGCCAGCAGCCCACAGTACGTCAACTATGGCTACACCTTC. Translated: CASSPQYVNYGYTF.

This clonotype was counted between two and nine times. The chain has TRBV7-2 and TRBJ2-1; 13 nucleotides agree with TRBD2. Unmatched junction bases numbered 20, after V lost 6 bases and J lost 15 bases. Looked up from germline, CDR1 is SGHTA and CDR2 is FQGNSA. The CDR3 runs to 17 residues. Here the CDR3 reads CASSQTSGGALPRDAFF. CDR3 coding DNA: TGTGCCAGCAGTCAAACTAGCGGGGGGGCCTTGCCGAGAGACGCGTTCTTC. Based on the CDR3 plus reference TRBV7-2 and TRBJ2-1, the full variable domain is GAGVSQSPSNKVTEKGKDVELRCDPISGHTALYWYRQSLGQGLEFLIYFQGNSAPDKSGLPSDRFSAERTGGSVSTLTIQRTQQEDSAVYLCASSQTSGGALPRDAFFGPGTRLTVL.

In its sample, this clonotype was seen a few times. The rearrangement links TRBV2 to TRBJ2-3, with D perhaps TRBD2 (5 bases). Germline CDR1 is SNHLY and CDR2 is FYNNEI. The germline V and J ends were trimmed by 7 bases and 7 bases, with 15 bases remaining between them. The CDR3 totals 13 residues. CDR3 loop: CASTLGSDYTQYF. CDR3 DNA sequence: TGTGCCAGCACCCTGGGGAGCGATTATACGCAGTATTTT. The whole variable domain, filled in from reference TRBV2 and TRBJ2-3, reads EPEVTQTPSHQVTQMGQEVILRCVPISNHLYFYWYRQILGQKVEFLVSFYNNEISEKSEIFDDQFSVERPDGSNFTLKIRSTKLEDSAMYFCASTLGSDYTQYFGPGTRLTVL.

There are many counts of this clonotype. CDR3: CSVHRQTEQYF. The CDR3 coding sequence is TGCAGTGTTCACCGACAGACCGAGCAGTACTTC. The V and J genes are TRBV20-1 and TRBJ2-7; D is possibly TRBD1 (5 bases). This CDR3 is built from 11 residues. The V gene lost 7 bases and the J gene lost 6 bases, with 13 bases spanning the gap. Per the germline V gene, CDR1 is DFQATT and CDR2 is SNEGSKA (reference sequence).

The chain recombines TRBV10-2 with TRBJ1-2, with unresolved D. Germline CDR1 and CDR2: WSHSY and SAAADI. Trimming removed 3 bases at V and 6 bases at J, with 5 bases between. The CDR3 is 11 residues long. DNA for the CDR3: TGCGCCAGCAGTGAAGATAATGGCTACACCTTC. Translated, it gives CASSEDNGYTF.

This sequence joins TRBV10-2 and TRBJ1-5; no firm D call. Germline V gene lookup returns CDR1 WSHSY and CDR2 SAAADI. V dropped 3 bases and J dropped 4 bases, with 7 bases sitting between them. This CDR3 has 13 amino acids. The DNA of the CDR3 is TGCGCCAGCAGTGAACAGACTAATCAGCCCCAGCATTTT. As protein: CASSEQTNQPQHF.

The chain carries TRBV7-2 and TRBJ2-2, with 9 nucleotides matching TRBD2. Germline V gives CDR1 SGHTA, CDR2 FQGNSA. The CDR3 spans 15 residues. Losses at the gene ends were 11 bases for V and 4 bases for J; bases not matched to a gene: 11. CDR3: CAGIGSGRSTGELFF. In DNA form, the CDR3 reads TGTGCCGGCATAGGCAGCGGGAGGTCCACCGGGGAGCTGTTTTTT.

The gene calls are TRBV7-9 and TRBJ2-1, with 8 bases fitting TRBD1. The V and J ends lost 1 base and 2 bases, in that order; junction bases with no gene match: 1. This CDR3 is 15 amino acids long. Germline-derived CDR1 and CDR2 are SEHNR and FQNEAQ (reference sequence). The CDR3 reads CASSLDRGTYNEQFF. CDR3 nucleotide sequence: TGTGCCAGCAGCTTAGACAGGGGGACCTACAATGAGCAGTTCTTC.

J is TRBJ2-1 and V is TRBV15; 15 nucleotides agree with TRBD2. The J segment lost 5 bases and the V segment lost 0 bases, leaving 11 bases of the junction unmatched. There are 20 residues in the CDR3. The V gene's germline CDR1 is LNHNV and CDR2 YYDKDF (reference sequence). The CDR3 nucleotides are TGTGCCACCAGCAGAGATCGTGGACTAGCGGGGGGGCTTCTGCACAATGAGCAGTTCTTC. This codes for CATSRDRGLAGGLLHNEQFF.

This chain joins TRBV7-9 and TRBJ2-6; a weak D match, TRBD1 (6 bases). Looked up from germline, CDR1 is SEHNR and CDR2 is FQNEAQ (reference sequence). V was trimmed by 5 bases and J by 0 bases, leaving 23 bases between them. The CDR3 is made up of 20 amino acids. The CDR3 spells CASSARSTDRFLSGANVLTF. CDR3 bases: TGTGCCAGCAGCGCTCGATCTACGGACAGATTCCTCTCTGGGGCCAACGTCCTGACTTTC. Complete variable domain (other parts from reference TRBV7-9 and TRBJ2-6): DTGVSQNPRHKITKRGQNVTFRCDPISEHNRLYWYRQTLGQGPEFLTYFQNEAQLEKSRLLSDRFSAERPKGSFSTLEIQRTEQGDSAMYLCASSARSTDRFLSGANVLTFGAGSRLTVL.

The table lists this clonotype with a count of one. This rearrangement joins TRBV20-1 to TRBJ2-5; 8 bases fit TRBD1. Germline CDR1 DFQATT, CDR2 SNEGSKA (reference sequence). With 6 bases clipped from V and 4 bases from J, the junction kept 10 bases outside the gene matches. The CDR3 runs 14 residues. As DNA, the CDR3 is TGCAGTGCCTTACCTCAGGGGGCGCGAGAGACCCAGTACTTC. This encodes CSALPQGARETQYF.

This rearrangement joins TRBV12-5 to TRBJ1-6; 9 bases fit TRBD1. Germline-derived CDR1 and CDR2 are LGHNT and FRNRAP. J lost 8 bases, V lost 5 bases, and 7 bases had no gene match. The CDR3 length is 15 residues. CDR3 residues: CASGTGTGRDSPLHF. As DNA, the CDR3 is TGTGCTAGTGGTACCGGGACAGGGAGGGATTCACCCCTCCACTTT. Based on the CDR3 plus reference TRBV12-5 and TRBJ1-6, the full variable domain is DARVTQTPRHKVTEMGQEVTMRCQPILGHNTVFWYRQTMMQGLELLAYFRNRAPLDDSGMPKDRFSAEMPDATLATLKIQPSEPRDSAVYFCASGTGTGRDSPLHFGNGTRLTVT.

As regards this clonotype: This may come from a read error, since a much larger clone is one base off. The V call is TRBV3-1, the J call TRBJ2-3; maybe TRBD2 (5 bases). The germline CDR1 and CDR2 sequences are LGHDT and YNNKEL (reference sequence). This CDR3 spans 14 amino acids. The ends were cut back, 4 bases at V and 6 bases at J, with 14 bases in the middle. The DNA of the CDR3 is TGTGCCAGCAGCCCCGCTGCGGGCCAGGATACGCAGTATTTT. This codes for CASSPAAGQDTQYF.

This clonotype was picked up many times. This chain uses TRBV10-3 with TRBJ1-3; 7 positions match TRBD1. V dropped 3 bases and J dropped 0; count of bases not matched to a gene: 11. CDR3 length: 18 residues. The germline V gene has CDR1 ENHRY and CDR2 SYGVKD. CDR3 coding DNA: TGTGCCATCAGTGACCTTCGGGGACAGTCAACCTCTGGAAACACCATATATTTT. Protein: CAISDLRGQSTSGNTIYF.

This clonotype was picked up many times. The chain links TRBV25-1 to TRBJ1-2; D is unresolved. This CDR3 comprises 12 residues. Trimming left V 2 bases short and J 5 bases short, with 6 bases between. CDR1 and CDR2 from the germline V gene are MGHDK and SYGVNS. CDR3 amino acids: CASSELRYGYTF. CDR3 DNA sequence: TGTGCCAGCAGTGAACTGCGATATGGCTACACCTTC.

Ten or more counts support this clonotype. The chain recombines TRBV7-8 with TRBJ2-5; D not certain. The CDR3 extends over 14 amino acids. Germline loops: CDR1 SGHVS, CDR2 FQNEAQ. Trimming took 5 bases from V and 0 from J, leaving 10 bases between them. CDR3 bases: TGTGCCAGCAGCCAGAGAGTTTACCAAGAGACCCAGTACTTC. Its protein product is CASSQRVYQETQYF.

This clonotype was found once. V usage is TRBV29-1 and J usage is TRBJ2-1, with 15 bases fitting TRBD2. The V gene's germline CDR1 is SQVTM and CDR2 ANQGSEA. Trimming took 6 bases from V and 8 from J; bases not matched to a gene: 5. CDR3 length: 14 amino acids. The CDR3 loop is CSVGTSGRSDEQFF. CDR3 DNA: TGCAGCGTCGGGACTAGCGGGAGGAGTGATGAGCAGTTCTTC.

Concerning this clonotype itself: A read error may produce the germline difference seen at one junction end. This chain joins TRBV2 and TRBJ1-1; 7 bases line up with TRBD1. This CDR3 contains 13 residues. The germline V gene encodes CDR1 SNHLY and CDR2 FYNNEI. The CDR3 spells CASNRVRGTEAFF. The CDR3 DNA follows: TGCGCCAGCAATCGGGTCAGGGGGACTGAAGCTTTCTTT.

The chain has TRBV10-3 and TRBJ2-7; TRBD2 aligns across 11 bases. V lost 4 bases and J lost 0; bases outside the gene matches: 5. The V gene's germline CDR1 is ENHRY and CDR2 SYGVKD. This CDR3 comprises 16 residues. CDR3 residues: CAISGLAGGSSYEQYF. The CDR3 coding sequence is TGTGCCATCAGTGGTCTAGCGGGGGGTAGCTCCTACGAGCAGTACTTC.

V is TRBV7-6 and J is TRBJ2-7; 8 bases map to TRBD2. V was pared by 0 bases and J by 3 bases, with 1 base of the junction left unmatched. Germline V gene data show CDR1 as SGHVS and CDR2 as FNYEAQ. This CDR3 is 14 amino acids long. The CDR3 loop is CASSLASGDYEQYF. The CDR3, as DNA: TGTGCCAGCAGCTTAGCTAGCGGGGACTACGAGCAGTACTTC. Together with reference TRBV7-6 and TRBJ2-7, the CDR3 gives the full variable domain: GAGVSQSPRYKVTKRGQDVALRCDPISGHVSLYWYRQALGQGPEFLTYFNYEAQQDKSGLPNDRFSAERPEGSISTLTIQRTEQRDSAMYRCASSLASGDYEQYFGPGTRLTVT.

The rearrangement joins TRBV7-2 to TRBJ2-5; 8 bases are a match to TRBD1. V was clipped by 10 bases and J by 5 bases; unmatched bases: 6. The germline V gene has CDR1 SGHTA and CDR2 FQGNSA. CDR3 length: 12 residues. CDR3 loop: CATGQGLETQYF. CDR3 DNA: TGTGCCACCGGACAGGGTTTGGAGACCCAGTACTTC.

This clonotype was detected many times. V and J are TRBV29-1 and TRBJ1-2, with a weak D call TRBD1 (6 bases). Deletions cut 4 bases from V and 10 bases from J, with 19 bases between. CDR3 length: 13 amino acids. Germline lookup yields CDR1 SQVTM and CDR2 ANQGSEA. The DNA of the CDR3 is TGCAGCGTTGCCCCGGACAGCCGTGGGTACTACACCTTC. Translation: CSVAPDSRGYYTF. Complete variable domain (other parts from reference TRBV29-1 and TRBJ1-2): SAVISQKPSRDICQRGTSLTIQCQVDSQVTMMFWYRQQPGQSLTLIATANQGSEATYESGFVIDKFPISRPNLTFSTLTVSNMSPEDSSIYLCSVAPDSRGYYTFGSGTRLTVV.